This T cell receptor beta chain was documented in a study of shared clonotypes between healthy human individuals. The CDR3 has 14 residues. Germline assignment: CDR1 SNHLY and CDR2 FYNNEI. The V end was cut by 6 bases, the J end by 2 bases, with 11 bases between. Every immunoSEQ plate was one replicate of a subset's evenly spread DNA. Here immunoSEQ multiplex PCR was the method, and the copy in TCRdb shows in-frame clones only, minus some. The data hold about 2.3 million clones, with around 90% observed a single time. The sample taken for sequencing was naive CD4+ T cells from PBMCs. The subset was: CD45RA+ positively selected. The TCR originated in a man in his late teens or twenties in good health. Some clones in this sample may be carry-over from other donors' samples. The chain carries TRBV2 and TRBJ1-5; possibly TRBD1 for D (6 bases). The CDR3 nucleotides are TGTGCCAGCAGAGGGGGGGTTGGCAATCAGCCCCAGCATTTT. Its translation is CASRGGVGNQPQHF.